The 29 T cell receptor beta chains in this list originate from one sample, sequenced in a study of T cell clonality in common variable immunodeficiency. Study-level results: In common variable immunodeficiency, TCR beta chains reportedly carried fewer deletions and N-nucleotide insertions.

The repertoire was sequenced with immunoSEQ multiplex PCR; TCRdb's copy has only in-frame clones and lacks some. This sample comprises around 30,000 clones, none seen once only. No antigen is known for these receptors. The sample taken for sequencing was peripheral blood mononuclear cells. The receptors derive from a human donor with common variable immunodeficiency.

In this sample, this clone turned up many times. The CDR3 end lies 3 residues beyond the end of the read and is filled in from the germline J gene. V usage is TRBV2 and J usage is TRBJ1-5; D uncertain. The germline V gene encodes CDR1 SNHLY and CDR2 FYNNEI. This CDR3 region has 15 residues. V was cut by 6 bases and J by 2 bases, with 14 bases left in between. The sequenced CDR3 bases are TGTGCCAGCAGGGGCAGAGTTTTAGGCAATCAGCCC. Its translation is CASRGRVLGNQP. From start to end, the CDR3 is CASRGRVLGNQPQHF.

This clone was recorded many times. The read falls 3 residues short of the CDR3 end, and the missing part is taken from the germline J gene. V gene TRBV20-1 combines with J gene TRBJ2-7; the D gene is possibly TRBD1 (5 bases). The CDR3 is 14 residues long. Trimming took off 0 bases at V and 2 bases at J, with 11 bases between the two ends. In germline, CDR1 is DFQATT, CDR2 SNEGSKA (reference sequence). CDR3 sequence reads: CSARDLTDTYEQYF. The DNA read from the CDR3 is TGCAGTGCTAGAGATCTCACGGACACCTACGAG.

This clone came up many times. The sequenced fragment ends 3 residues before the CDR3 boundary, so the rest is inferred from the germline J gene. The chain couples TRBV11-3 to TRBJ2-2; no clear D. From germline, CDR1 is SGHNT and CDR2 YENEEA. The V and J ends lost 3 bases and 4 bases respectively, with 6 bases between them. The CDR3 sequence is 13 residues long. The sequenced part of the CDR3 DNA is TGTGCCAGCAGCTTGATAGCCACCGGGGAG. Translation gives CASSLIATGE. From start to end, the CDR3 is CASSLIATGELFF.

Here the CDR3 reads CASSPQASMNTEAFF. CDR3 bases read: TGTGCCAGCTCACCACAGGCAAGTATGAACACTGAA. J is TRBJ1-1 and V is TRBV18; D not certain. The read is 3 residues too short to cover the CDR3 end, so that end is filled in from the germline J gene. The germline V gene encodes CDR1 KGHSH and CDR2 LQKENI. Trimming left V 1 base short and J 0 bases short, with 9 bases between. The CDR3 runs 15 residues.

This clone was found a few times. The CDR3 end lies 3 residues beyond the end of the read and is filled in from the germline J gene. The V and J genes are TRBV30 and TRBJ1-2; D gene unclear. The germline gives CDR1 GTSNPN, CDR2 SVGIG (reference sequence). The CDR3 is 14 residues long. Here the CDR3 reads CAWSVLSTVRGYTF. Partial CDR3 DNA: TGTGCCTGGAGTGTACTTTCTACGGTACGCGGC.

This clone occurred many times. The read ends 3 residues shy of where the CDR3 ends; the end is completed using the germline J gene. The chain carries TRBV5-4 and TRBJ1-1; D is ambiguous. CDR1 is SGHNT and CDR2 is YYREEE in the germline V gene (reference sequence). V lost 3 bases to trimming and J lost 0 bases, with 9 bases between them. This CDR3 comprises 14 residues. The part of the CDR3 DNA that was read is TGTGCCAGCAGCTCAAAGGGCATGAACACTGAA. It encodes CASSSKGMNTE. The whole CDR3 sequence reads CASSSKGMNTEAFF.

This clone was counted at least ten times. The covered CDR3 bases are TGTGCCAGCAGCCCTACTCTGGGGGGGGAC. This encodes CASSPTLGGD. In full, the CDR3 reads CASSPTLGGDAFF. This chain uses TRBV7-6 with TRBJ1-1, with D perhaps TRBD1 (5 bases). The read finishes 3 residues shy of the CDR3 end, and the germline J gene is used to complete it. The CDR3 has 13 residues. The germline gives CDR1 SGHVS, CDR2 FNYEAQ.

Only a few counts were recorded for this clone. Read data end 3 residues before the CDR3 end; the end is taken from the germline J gene. The chain carries TRBV6-2 or TRBV6-3 and TRBJ2-3, with 10 bases lining up with TRBD2. Germline V lookup: CDR1 MNHEY, CDR2 SVGEGT. The junction had 7 bases not matched to a gene; V was cut back by 4 bases and J by 0 bases. The CDR3 runs 17 residues. Incomplete CDR3 DNA: TGTGCCAGCAGTTTAGAAGCGGGAGGGTATAGCACAGATACG. This encodes CASSLEAGGYSTDT. The full CDR3 is CASSLEAGGYSTDTQYF.

In its sample, this clone was seen a few times. Read sequence stops 3 residues before the CDR3 end, and the germline J gene provides the missing end. This sequence joins TRBV6-2 or TRBV6-3 and TRBJ2-1; TRBD2 matches 8 bases. The CDR3 consists of 15 residues. Germline V lookup: CDR1 MNHEY, CDR2 SVGEGT. The V and J ends lost 5 bases and 4 bases, in that order; junction bases with no gene match: 7. The CDR3 here is CASSVGGRSYNEQFF. CDR3 DNA (partial): TGTGCCAGCAGTGTGGGCGGGAGGTCTTACAATGAG.

This clone has a handful of counts. Read data end 3 residues before the CDR3 end; the end is taken from the germline J gene. The chain recombines TRBV5-1 with TRBJ2-1; the match to TRBD2 covers 8 bases. The CDR3 runs 14 residues. In germline, CDR1 is SGHRS, CDR2 YFSETQ. The V and J ends lost 4 bases and 9 bases, in that order; junction bases with no gene match: 9. The CDR3 bases that were read are TGCGCCAGCAGCCCGGGGGGGGACGCGATTGAG. Translated: CASSPGGDAIE. Given in full, the CDR3 is CASSPGGDAIEQFF.

This clone has more than one count but fewer than ten. Read data end 3 residues before the CDR3 end; the end is taken from the germline J gene. The chain recombines TRBV19 with TRBJ1-5; D unclear. V shed 4 bases and J shed 3 bases, with 10 bases lying between them. The CDR3 length is 14 residues. The germline V gene has CDR1 LNHDA and CDR2 SQIVND (reference sequence). This CDR3 reads CASSSPGLNQPQHF. The DNA read from the CDR3 is TGTGCCAGTAGTAGTCCGGGTCTCAATCAGCCC.

This clone was observed many times. From the germline J gene comes the end of the CDR3, since the read stops 3 residues before it. This chain uses TRBV10-3 with TRBJ2-1, with a tentative D call TRBD2 (6 bases). Trimming stripped 4 bases from V and 0 bases from J, with 13 bases between. CDR3 size: 16 residues. The germline CDR1 and CDR2 sequences are ENHRY and SYGVKD. The DNA read from the CDR3 is TGTGCCATCAGTGGCAGCGGGTCCTCCTCCTACAATGAG. Amino acids: CAISGSGSSSYNE. The entire CDR3 sequence reads CAISGSGSSSYNEQFF.

This clone was seen repeatedly, ten times or more. The read falls 3 residues short of the CDR3 end, and the missing part is taken from the germline J gene. The chain carries TRBV5-4 and TRBJ2-7; D not certain. The germline V and J ends were trimmed by 4 bases and 2 bases, with 16 bases remaining between them. Germline-derived CDR1 and CDR2 are SGHNT and YYREEE (reference sequence). The CDR3 sequence is 15 residues long. The CDR3 DNA, read in part, is TGTGCCAGCAGCCCTCTTGGCGGAGATCCCTACGAG. This translates into CASSPLGGDPYE. The CDR3 in full is CASSPLGGDPYEQYF.

Concerning this clone: The read halts 3 residues ahead of the CDR3 end, with the missing end drawn from the germline J gene. J is TRBJ2-1 and V is TRBV5-1; tentatively, D is TRBD2 (6 bases). Per germline, CDR1 SGHRS and CDR2 YFSETQ. Trimming left V 4 bases short and J 7 bases short, with 12 bases between. This CDR3 is 13 amino acids long. Incomplete CDR3 DNA: TGCGCCAGCAGCCCCCGACTAGAGAATGAG. Protein product: CASSPRLENE. The CDR3 reads in full as CASSPRLENEQFF.

Of note for this clone: The read falls 3 residues short of the CDR3 end, and the missing part is taken from the germline J gene. The chain carries TRBV7-9 and TRBJ2-1; the D gene is possibly TRBD2 (5 bases). The CDR3 sequence is 15 residues long. Germline CDR1 is SEHNR and CDR2 is FQNEAQ (reference sequence). Between the trimmed V and J ends, which lost 7 bases and 3 bases, there was a span of 16 bases. The CDR3 protein is CASIGGFGDYNEQFF. The sequenced part of the CDR3 DNA is TGTGCCAGCATCGGAGGTTTCGGGGACTACAATGAG.

There are a few counts of this clone. CDR3 region: CASSSPSGGGFVEQYF. CDR3 DNA, as far as it was read: TGTGCCAGCAGCTCTCCTAGCGGGGGAGGATTCGTCGAG. The chain recombines TRBV13 with TRBJ2-7; 10 nucleotides match TRBD2. The CDR3 end is not reached by the read, which stops 3 residues before it; the germline J gene fills it in. V was clipped by 4 bases and J by 6 bases; unmatched bases: 12. CDR1 is PRHDT, CDR2 FYEKMQ, per germline (reference sequence). The CDR3 totals 16 residues. Full variable domain (remainder filled in from reference TRBV13 and TRBJ2-7): AAGVIQSPRHLIKEKRETATLKCYPIPRHDTVYWYQQGPGQDPQFLISFYEKMQSDKGSIPDRFSAQQFSDYHSELNMSSLELGDSALYFCASSSPSGGGFVEQYFGPGTRLTVT.

This clone has ten or more counts. Read sequence stops 3 residues before the CDR3 end, and the germline J gene provides the missing end. The chain couples TRBV18 to TRBJ2-2; D perhaps matches TRBD2 (6 bases). The CDR3 has 16 amino acids. V lost 7 bases, J lost 4 bases, and 19 bases lay in between. Germline V gene lookup returns CDR1 KGHSH and CDR2 LQKENI. The CDR3 loop is CASFPLASAFTGELFF. CDR3 bases read: TGTGCCAGCTTTCCGCTGGCTAGCGCTTTCACCGGGGAG.

This clone was counted at least ten times. CDR3 DNA (partial): TGTGCCAGCAGCGGGGGACTAGCGGGAAAGAATGAG. Its translation is CASSGGLAGKNE. The entire CDR3 is CASSGGLAGKNEQFF. The genes are TRBV7-9 and TRBJ2-1; TRBD2 agrees at 13 bases. The CDR3 goes on 3 residues after the read ends, and that part is filled in from the germline J gene. The CDR3 length is 15 residues. Germline V lookup: CDR1 SEHNR, CDR2 FQNEAQ (reference sequence). With V trimmed by 5 bases and J by 7 bases, 5 bases remained unmatched.

Only a few counts were recorded for this clone. The read ends 3 residues shy of where the CDR3 ends; the end is completed using the germline J gene. This rearrangement joins TRBV19 to TRBJ1-5, with TRBD1 identical over 10 bases. V lost 3 bases and J lost 0; bases outside the gene matches: 11. Germline V CDR1 and CDR2: LNHDA, SQIVND (reference sequence). CDR3 size: 19 residues. This CDR3 is CASSIGGQGTFYSNQPQHF. CDR3 bases read: TGTGCCAGTAGTATTGGGGGACAGGGGACTTTTTATAGCAATCAGCCC.

Worth noting for this clone: Read coverage stops 3 residues before the CDR3 terminus; the germline J gene supplies the remainder. V and J are TRBV19 and TRBJ1-3, with D perhaps matching TRBD1 (5 bases). Germline loops: CDR1 LNHDA, CDR2 SQIVND (reference sequence). This CDR3 contains 14 residues. V was shortened by 6 bases and J by 0 bases, with 9 bases between the two germline ends. The CDR3 bases that were read are TGTGCCAGTAGGAGACAGTTCTCTGGAAACACC. Translated: CASRRQFSGNT. The whole CDR3 is CASRRQFSGNTIYF.

This clone has at least ten counts. The CDR3 is cut off 3 residues early in the read; its end comes from the germline J gene. The chain has TRBV23-1 and TRBJ2-1; TRBD1 matches at 8 bases. TRBV23-1 falls under the ORF class, with uncertain function. The CDR3 has 16 amino acids. J lost 3 bases, V lost 6 bases, and 10 bases had no gene match. This CDR3 is CASRPPRQGYYNEQFF. The sequenced CDR3 bases are TGCGCCAGCAGACCTCCTCGACAGGGGTACTACAATGAG.

In its sample, this clone was seen a few times. The CDR3 end is not reached by the read, which stops 3 residues before it; the germline J gene fills it in. The chain employs TRBV19 and TRBJ1-4; 9 nucleotides agree with TRBD1. The V and J ends lost 4 bases and 5 bases, in that order; junction bases with no gene match: 5. The CDR3 totals 15 residues. The germline CDR1 and CDR2 sequences are LNHDA and SQIVND (reference sequence). The part of the CDR3 DNA that was read is TGTGCCAGTAGTACGCCACAGGGGGCGAATGAAAAA. The encoded protein is CASSTPQGANEK. The full CDR3 protein reads CASSTPQGANEKLFF.

In its sample, this clone was seen many times. The CDR3 goes on 3 residues after the read ends, and that part is filled in from the germline J gene. The same CDR3 arises from other DNA sequences in this sample as well. The chain combines TRBV18 with TRBJ2-1; D remains ambiguous. Germline V gene data show CDR1 as KGHSH and CDR2 as LQKENI. The CDR3 contains 15 residues. The V and J ends lost 2 bases and 4 bases respectively, with 12 bases between them. The CDR3 DNA, read in part, is TGTGCCAGCTCACCAATCCCGGGTGGATACAATGAG. The encoded protein is CASSPIPGGYNE. The whole CDR3 region reads CASSPIPGGYNEQFF.

This clone was observed a few times. The read stops 3 residues short of the end of the CDR3; the missing end is completed from the germline J gene. This chain joins TRBV18 and TRBJ1-6; D call uncertain. The V end lost 5 bases, the J end lost 7 bases, and 6 bases lay between the germline ends. Germline loops: CDR1 KGHSH, CDR2 LQKENI. The CDR3 runs to 12 residues. The CDR3 spells CASSSGNSPLHF. Incomplete CDR3 DNA: TGTGCCAGCTCAAGTGGCAATTCACCC.

This clone was seen repeatedly, ten times or more. The sequenced fragment ends 3 residues before the CDR3 boundary, so the rest is inferred from the germline J gene. This chain uses TRBV7-2 with TRBJ1-1; no reliable D call. The V end was cut by 1 base, the J end by 1 base, with 4 bases between. The CDR3 totals 13 residues. Looked up from germline, CDR1 is SGHTA and CDR2 is FQGNSA. CDR3 residues: CASSLVGNTEAFF. The part of the CDR3 DNA that was read is TGTGCCAGCAGCTTAGTCGGGAACACTGAA.

This clone was counted at least ten times. From the germline J gene comes the end of the CDR3, since the read stops 3 residues before it. The J gene is TRBJ2-7, the V gene TRBV7-8; TRBD2 is a possible D gene (6 bases). This CDR3 region has 13 residues. Deletions cut 5 bases from V and 3 bases from J, with 11 bases between. Germline CDR1 reads SGHVS; CDR2 reads FQNEAQ. CDR3 sequence reads: CASSRSGVYEQYF. The DNA read from the CDR3 is TGTGCCAGCAGCAGATCGGGGGTCTACGAG.

This clone came up many times. The CDR3 end falls 3 residues outside the read, so it is completed with the germline J gene. The rearrangement links TRBV19 to TRBJ2-7, with 12 bases fitting TRBD2. J lost 0 bases, V lost 5 bases, and 2 bases had no gene match. Germline V CDR1 and CDR2: LNHDA, SQIVND (reference sequence). This CDR3 has 15 amino acids. The CDR3 protein is CASSQTSGSSYEQYF. The covered CDR3 bases are TGTGCCAGTAGTCAGACTAGCGGGAGCTCCTACGAG.

This clone has at least ten counts. The missing CDR3 end, 3 residues past where the read stops, is filled in from the germline J gene. V usage is TRBV7-2 and J usage is TRBJ2-3, with 14 bases identical to TRBD2. CDR1 and CDR2 (germline): SGHTA, FQGNSA. The CDR3 extends over 15 amino acids. The junction had 4 bases not matched to a gene; V was cut back by 4 bases and J by 7 bases. The sequenced part of the CDR3 DNA is TGTGCCAGCAGCTACGGACTAGCGGGAGGAAATACG. This sequence encodes CASSYGLAGGNT. The complete CDR3 reads CASSYGLAGGNTQYF.

Of note for this clone: The read comes to an end 3 residues before the CDR3 does, leaving the germline J gene to fill in the end. V and J are TRBV7-2 and TRBJ2-5; the D is unclear. The CDR3 contains 12 residues. Germline CDR1 is SGHTA and CDR2 is FQGNSA. Trimming removed 5 bases from V and 4 bases from J, with 8 bases in between. CDR3 sequence: CASSPQGETQYF. The covered CDR3 bases are TGTGCCAGCAGCCCACAAGGAGAGACC.